Listed below are T cell receptor beta chains from one sample, sequenced in a study of human T cells and chemical hapten exposure. TCRdb reprocessed the RACE reads with MiXCR, giving one entry per CDR3 protein. The sample has 120,000 or so distinct CDR3 sequences, about 14% seen once. The sequencing here drew on whole blood, taken in connection with sensitization to the hapten diphenylcyclopropenone (DPC). These receptors all come from a young woman with alopecia areata. Some clones in this sample may be carry-over from other donors' samples. Both conserved end residues are part of each CDR3. D genes are given only for firm matches. Not every row has a clone size; where given, it reads once, few, many or a size class.

V,D,size,J,CDR3,DNA
TRBV5-6,-,many,TRBJ1-1,CASSLLRANTEAFF,TGTGCCAGCAGCCTTCTGAGGGCGAACACTGAAGCTTTCTTT
TRBV27,-,few,TRBJ1-6,CASSWLNSPLHF,TGTGCCAGCAGTTGGCTTAATTCACCCCTCCACTTT
TRBV2,-,many,TRBJ2-5,CASSDLKNAPLETQYF,TGTGCCAGCAGCGACCTGAAAAACGCCCCCTTGGAGACCCAGTACTTC
TRBV18,-,few,TRBJ1-5,CASSPSRNQPQHF,TGTGCCAGCTCACCTTCCCGGAATCAGCCCCAGCATTTT
TRBV18,-,-,TRBJ2-7,CASSPGVVSYEQYF,TGTGCCAGCTCACCAGGGGTTGTCTCCTACGAGCAGTACTTC
TRBV7-2,-,few,TRBJ2-5,CASSLAGGPTGTQYF,TGTGCCAGCAGCTTAGCGGGGGGGCCTACCGGGACCCAGTACTTC
TRBV27,-,few,TRBJ1-4,CASSSPGQLNEKLFF,TGTGCCAGCAGTTCCCCCGGACAGCTTAATGAAAAACTGTTTTTT
TRBV25-1,TRBD1,many,TRBJ1-2,CASRGQSIYGYTF,TGTGCCAGCAGGGGACAGTCGATCTATGGCTACACCTTC
TRBV3-1,-,-,TRBJ2-3,CASSTTSTDTQYF,TGTGCCAGCAGCACAACTAGCACAGATACGCAGTATTTT
TRBV7-2,-,-,TRBJ2-1,CASSLDRGFYNEQFF,TGTGCCAGCAGCTTAGATCGGGGCTTCTACAATGAGCAGTTCTTC
TRBV20-1,-,few,TRBJ2-3,CSAITSPRADTQYF,TGCAGTGCTATAACAAGCCCGAGGGCAGATACGCAGTATTTT
TRBV18,-,-,TRBJ1-1,CASSPVGQGREAFF,TGTGCCAGCTCACCAGTGGGGCAGGGGCGTGAAGCTTTCTTT
TRBV12-3/TRBV12-4,TRBD2,many,TRBJ2-7,CASRGAGNSYEQYF,TGTGCCAGCAGGGGAGCGGGGAACTCCTACGAGCAGTACTTC
TRBV7-2,-,-,TRBJ1-2,CASSPIGYHGYTF,TGTGCCAGCAGCCCAATAGGGTACCATGGCTACACCTTC
TRBV10-2,-,few,TRBJ1-1,CASSSGLDTEAFF,TGCGCCAGCTCTAGCGGTCTGGACACTGAAGCTTTCTTT
TRBV20-1,-,many,TRBJ2-6,CSAPRGATNLLTF,TGCAGTGCCCCGAGGGGTGCCACCAACCTCCTGACTTTC
TRBV20-1,-,many,TRBJ2-7,CSAARFLGTYEQYF,TGCAGTGCGGCCCGCTTTTTGGGAACCTACGAGCAGTACTTC
TRBV7-6,-,many,TRBJ1-2,CASSPPQAQVYGYTF,TGTGCCAGCAGCCCCCCGCAGGCTCAGGTCTATGGCTACACCTTC
TRBV13,TRBD1,few,TRBJ2-3,CASSLAGGRTDTQYF,TGTGCCAGCAGCTTAGCAGGGGGCCGAACAGATACGCAGTATTTT
TRBV20-1,-,-,TRBJ2-3,CSAEYTTDTDTQYF,TGCAGTGCAGAATATACGACAGACACAGATACGCAGTATTTT
TRBV6-1,-,many,TRBJ1-4,CASSLQGESEKLFF,TGTGCCAGCAGTTTACAGGGAGAGAGTGAAAAACTGTTTTTT
TRBV5-1,TRBD1,few,TRBJ2-3,CASRTDRGTDTQYF,TGCGCCAGCAGGACGGACAGGGGTACAGATACGCAGTATTTT
TRBV20-1,TRBD1,few,TRBJ2-1,CSARGTGGSDEQFF,TGCAGTGCTCGGGGGACAGGGGGCTCGGATGAGCAGTTCTTC
TRBV5-1,-,-,TRBJ2-1,CASSLAYGDEQFF,TGCGCCAGCAGCTTGGCCTACGGGGATGAGCAGTTCTTC
TRBV9,-,-,TRBJ1-1,CASSARQYTEAFF,TGTGCCAGCAGCGCCCGACAGTACACTGAAGCTTTCTTT
TRBV6-2/TRBV6-3,-,few,TRBJ2-5,CASSRQSQETQYF,TGTGCCAGCAGCAGACAATCTCAAGAGACCCAGTACTTC
TRBV7-8,-,once,TRBJ2-1,CASSFPFSGPYNEQFF,TGTGCCAGCAGCTTTCCATTCAGCGGCCCCTACAATGAGCAGTTCTTC
TRBV6-2/TRBV6-3,-,-,TRBJ2-3,CASSTQGQGRVTDTQYF,TGTGCCAGCAGTACCCAGGGGCAGGGAAGAGTCACAGATACGCAGTATTTT
TRBV20-1,TRBD1,many,TRBJ1-2,CSARHRGGYTF,TGCAGTGCTAGGCACAGGGGTGGCTACACCTTC
TRBV10-3,-,many,TRBJ2-5,CAIGPGETQYF,TGTGCCATCGGACCTGGGGAGACCCAGTACTTC
TRBV10-3,-,many,TRBJ2-1,CAISESLAPYNEQFF,TGTGCCATCAGTGAGTCTCTAGCCCCCTACAATGAGCAGTTCTTC
TRBV6-5,TRBD2,few,TRBJ2-2,CASQRAGGGGELFF,TGTGCCTCTCAGAGAGCGGGAGGCGGCGGGGAGCTGTTTTTT
TRBV7-2,-,many,TRBJ1-3,CASTLGQISGNTIYF,TGTGCCAGCACCCTTGGACAGATTTCTGGAAACACCATATATTTT
TRBV20-1,TRBD1,few,TRBJ1-5,CSARQGRDQPQHF,TGCAGTGCTCGACAGGGGAGGGATCAGCCCCAGCATTTT
TRBV7-9,TRBD1,-,TRBJ1-6,CASRDRGKNSPLHF,TGTGCCAGCAGGGACAGGGGGAAGAATTCACCCCTCCACTTT
TRBV4-1,TRBD1,-,TRBJ2-7,CASSQAPGQRYEQYF,TGCGCCAGCAGCCAAGCTCCGGGACAGCGCTACGAGCAGTACTTC
TRBV9,-,few,TRBJ2-7,CASSPLERSHYEQYF,TGTGCCAGCAGCCCTCTAGAGCGGTCACACTACGAGCAGTACTTC
TRBV7-8,-,-,TRBJ2-1,CASSLWTRSSYNEQFF,TGTGCCAGCAGCCTTTGGACTCGCAGCTCCTACAATGAGCAGTTCTTC
TRBV19,TRBD1,few,TRBJ2-3,CASRGGLYSPDTQYF,TGTGCCAGTAGAGGGGGCTTGTACTCGCCAGATACGCAGTATTTT
TRBV4-3,-,few,TRBJ1-3,CASTCGRGVLSGNTIYF,TGCGCCAGCACCTGCGGGAGGGGGGTGCTCTCTGGAAACACCATATATTTT
TRBV6-6,TRBD1,-,TRBJ1-6,CASTRQGAYNSPLHF,TGTGCCAGCACCCGACAGGGGGCTTATAATTCACCCCTCCACTTT
TRBV10-3,-,-,TRBJ2-7,CAISGQPRQQYF,TGTGCCATAAGCGGACAGCCTCGTCAGCAGTACTTC
TRBV3-1,TRBD1,few,TRBJ2-1,CASSQAGTAYNEQFF,TGTGCCAGCAGCCAGGCCGGGACAGCCTACAATGAGCAGTTCTTC
TRBV11-2,-,once,TRBJ2-5,CASSPGLETQYF,TGTGCCAGCAGCCCAGGGCTGGAGACCCAGTACTTC
TRBV20-1,-,-,TRBJ1-6,CSARRSPSPQYPLHF,TGCAGTGCTAGAAGATCGCCCTCCCCCCAATACCCCCTCCACTTT